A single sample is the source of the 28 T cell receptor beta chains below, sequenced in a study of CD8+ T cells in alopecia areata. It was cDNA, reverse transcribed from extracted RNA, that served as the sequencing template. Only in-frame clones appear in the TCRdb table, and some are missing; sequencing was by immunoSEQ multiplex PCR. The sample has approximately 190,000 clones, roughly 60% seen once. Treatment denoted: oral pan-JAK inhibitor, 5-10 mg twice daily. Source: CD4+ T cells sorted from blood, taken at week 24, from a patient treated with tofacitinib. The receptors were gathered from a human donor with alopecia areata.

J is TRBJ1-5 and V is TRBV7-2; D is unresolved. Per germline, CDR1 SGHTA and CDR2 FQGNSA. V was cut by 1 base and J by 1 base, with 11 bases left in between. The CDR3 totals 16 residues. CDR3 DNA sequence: TGTGCCAGCAGCTTAGATCCAGGAGGGAGCAATCAGCCCCAGCATTTT. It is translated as CASSLDPGGSNQPQHF. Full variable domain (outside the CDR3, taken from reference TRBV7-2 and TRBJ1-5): GAGVSQSPSNKVTEKGKDVELRCDPISGHTALYWYRQSLGQGLEFLIYFQGNSAPDKSGLPSDRFSAERTGGSVSTLTIQRTQQEDSAVYLCASSLDPGGSNQPQHFGDGTRLSIL.

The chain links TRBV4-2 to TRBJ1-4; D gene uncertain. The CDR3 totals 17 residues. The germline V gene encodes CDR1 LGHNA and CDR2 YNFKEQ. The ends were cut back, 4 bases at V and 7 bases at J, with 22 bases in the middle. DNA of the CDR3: TGTGCCAGCAGCCCTCAAGTCGGAGGGAGAGTGGTTGAAAAACTGTTTTTT. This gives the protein CASSPQVGGRVVEKLFF.

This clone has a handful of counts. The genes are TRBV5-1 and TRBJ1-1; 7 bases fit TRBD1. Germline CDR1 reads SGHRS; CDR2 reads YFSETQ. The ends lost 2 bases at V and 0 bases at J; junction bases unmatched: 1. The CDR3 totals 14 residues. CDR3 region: CASSFDRVNTEAFF. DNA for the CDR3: TGCGCCAGCAGCTTTGACAGGGTGAACACTGAAGCTTTCTTT.

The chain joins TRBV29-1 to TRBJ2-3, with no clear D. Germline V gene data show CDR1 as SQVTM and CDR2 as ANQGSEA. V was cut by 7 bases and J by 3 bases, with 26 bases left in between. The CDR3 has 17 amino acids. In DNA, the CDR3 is TGCAGCGGAGTGCGGTCCAATTTTCCTATAGTGACAGATACGCAGTATTTT. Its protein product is CSGVRSNFPIVTDTQYF.

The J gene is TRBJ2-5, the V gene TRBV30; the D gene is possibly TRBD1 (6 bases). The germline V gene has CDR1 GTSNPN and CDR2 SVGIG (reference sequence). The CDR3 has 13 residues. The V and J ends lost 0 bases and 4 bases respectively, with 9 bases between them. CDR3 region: CAWSVTGRETQYF. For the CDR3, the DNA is TGTGCCTGGAGTGTAACAGGGAGAGAGACCCAGTACTTC.

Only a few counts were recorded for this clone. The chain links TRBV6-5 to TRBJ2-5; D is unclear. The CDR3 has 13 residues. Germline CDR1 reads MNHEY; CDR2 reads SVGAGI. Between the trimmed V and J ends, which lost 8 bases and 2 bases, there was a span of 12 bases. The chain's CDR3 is CASLGRAQETQYF. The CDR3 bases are TGTGCCAGCCTTGGACGGGCTCAAGAGACCCAGTACTTC.

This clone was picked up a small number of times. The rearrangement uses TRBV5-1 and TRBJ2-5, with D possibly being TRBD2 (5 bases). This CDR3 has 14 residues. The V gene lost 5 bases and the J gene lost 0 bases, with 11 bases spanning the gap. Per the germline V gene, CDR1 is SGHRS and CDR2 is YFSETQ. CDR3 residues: CASSSAGDQETQYF. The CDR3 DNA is TGCGCCAGCAGTTCCGCCGGGGACCAAGAGACCCAGTACTTC.

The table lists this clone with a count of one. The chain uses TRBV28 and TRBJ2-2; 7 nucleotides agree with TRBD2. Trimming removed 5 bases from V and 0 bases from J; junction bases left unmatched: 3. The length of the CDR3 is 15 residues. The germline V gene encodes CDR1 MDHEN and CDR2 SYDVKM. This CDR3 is CASSAGTTNTGELFF. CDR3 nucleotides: TGTGCCAGCAGTGCCGGGACTACGAACACCGGGGAGCTGTTTTTT.

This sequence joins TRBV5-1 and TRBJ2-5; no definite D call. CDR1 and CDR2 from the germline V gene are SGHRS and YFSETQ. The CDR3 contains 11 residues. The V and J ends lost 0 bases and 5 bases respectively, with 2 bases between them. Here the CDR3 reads CASSLDETQYF. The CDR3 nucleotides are TGCGCCAGCAGCTTGGATGAGACCCAGTACTTC.

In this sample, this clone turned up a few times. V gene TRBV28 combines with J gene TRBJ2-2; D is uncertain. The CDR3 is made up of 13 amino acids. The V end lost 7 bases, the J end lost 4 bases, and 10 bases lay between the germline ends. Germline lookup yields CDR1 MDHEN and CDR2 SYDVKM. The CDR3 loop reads CASIGFGTGELFF. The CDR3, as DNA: TGTGCCAGCATAGGGTTTGGCACCGGGGAGCTGTTTTTT.

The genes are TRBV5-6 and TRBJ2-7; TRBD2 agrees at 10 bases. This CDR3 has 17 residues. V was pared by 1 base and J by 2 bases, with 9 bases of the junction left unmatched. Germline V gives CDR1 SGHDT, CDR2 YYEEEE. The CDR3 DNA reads TGTGCCAGCAGCTTGCCTTCACTAGCGGGACGACCCTACGAGCAGTACTTC. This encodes CASSLPSLAGRPYEQYF.

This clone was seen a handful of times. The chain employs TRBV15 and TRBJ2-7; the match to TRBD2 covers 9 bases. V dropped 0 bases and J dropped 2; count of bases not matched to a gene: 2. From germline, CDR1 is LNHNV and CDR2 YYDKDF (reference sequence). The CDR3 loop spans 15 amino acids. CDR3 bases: TGTGCCACCAGCAGAGAACTAGCGGGTGCCTACGAGCAGTACTTC. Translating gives CATSRELAGAYEQYF.

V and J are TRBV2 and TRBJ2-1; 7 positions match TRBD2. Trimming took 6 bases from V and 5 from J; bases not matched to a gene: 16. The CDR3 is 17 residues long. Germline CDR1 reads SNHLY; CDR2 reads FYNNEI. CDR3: CASSVSEAGRAHNEQFF. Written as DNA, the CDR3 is TGTGCCAGCAGCGTCTCGGAAGCTGGGAGGGCCCACAATGAGCAGTTCTTC.

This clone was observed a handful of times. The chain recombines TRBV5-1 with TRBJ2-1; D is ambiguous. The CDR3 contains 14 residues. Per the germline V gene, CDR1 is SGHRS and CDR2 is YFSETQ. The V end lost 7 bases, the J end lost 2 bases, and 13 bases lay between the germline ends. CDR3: CASASGTAYNEQFF. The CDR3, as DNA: TGCGCCAGCGCTTCCGGAACGGCCTACAATGAGCAGTTCTTC.

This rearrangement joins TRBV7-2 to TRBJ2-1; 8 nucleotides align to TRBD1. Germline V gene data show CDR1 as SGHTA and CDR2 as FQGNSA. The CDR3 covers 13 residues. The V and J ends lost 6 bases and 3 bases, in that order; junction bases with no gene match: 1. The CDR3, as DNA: TGTGCCAGCAGACAGGGGGGCTACAATGAGCAGTTCTTC. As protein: CASRQGGYNEQFF.

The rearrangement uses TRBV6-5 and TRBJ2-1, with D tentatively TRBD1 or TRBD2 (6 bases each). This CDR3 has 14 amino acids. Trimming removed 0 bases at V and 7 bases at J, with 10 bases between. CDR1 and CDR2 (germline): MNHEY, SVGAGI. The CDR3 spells CASSYSIGGNEQFF. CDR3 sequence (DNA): TGTGCCAGCAGTTACTCGATAGGGGGGAATGAGCAGTTCTTC.

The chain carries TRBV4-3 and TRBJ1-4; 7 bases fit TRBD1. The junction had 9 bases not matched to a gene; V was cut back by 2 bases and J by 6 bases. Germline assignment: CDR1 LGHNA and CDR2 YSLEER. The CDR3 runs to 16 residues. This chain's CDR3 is CASSQPIQTGHEKLFF. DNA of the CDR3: TGCGCCAGCAGCCAACCGATCCAGACAGGGCATGAAAAACTGTTTTTT.

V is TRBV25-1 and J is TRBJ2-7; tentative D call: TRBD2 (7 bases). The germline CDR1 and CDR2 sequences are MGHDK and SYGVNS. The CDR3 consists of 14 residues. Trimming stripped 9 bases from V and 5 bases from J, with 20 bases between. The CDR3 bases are TGTGCCAGTAGCCGGGGGGCAGCCCTGGACGAGCAGTACTTC. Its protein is CASSRGAALDEQYF.

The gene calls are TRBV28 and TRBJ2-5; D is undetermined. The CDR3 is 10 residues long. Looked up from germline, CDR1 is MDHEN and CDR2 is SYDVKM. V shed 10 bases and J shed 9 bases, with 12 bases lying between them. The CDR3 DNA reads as TGTGCCATCTCCGGTGAGGCCCAGTACTTC. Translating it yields CAISGEAQYF.

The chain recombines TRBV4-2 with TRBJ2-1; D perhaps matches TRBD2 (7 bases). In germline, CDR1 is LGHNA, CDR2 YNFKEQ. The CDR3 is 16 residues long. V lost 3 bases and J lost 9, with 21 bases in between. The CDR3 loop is CASSQEGGSYSREQFF. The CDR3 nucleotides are TGTGCCAGCAGCCAGGAGGGGGGGAGTTATTCGCGTGAGCAGTTCTTC.

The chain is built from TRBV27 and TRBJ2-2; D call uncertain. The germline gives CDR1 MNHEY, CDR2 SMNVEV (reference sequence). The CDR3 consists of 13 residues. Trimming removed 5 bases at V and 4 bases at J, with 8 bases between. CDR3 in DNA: TGTGCCAGCAGTCCCCAACGCACCGGGGAGCTGTTTTTT. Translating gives CASSPQRTGELFF.

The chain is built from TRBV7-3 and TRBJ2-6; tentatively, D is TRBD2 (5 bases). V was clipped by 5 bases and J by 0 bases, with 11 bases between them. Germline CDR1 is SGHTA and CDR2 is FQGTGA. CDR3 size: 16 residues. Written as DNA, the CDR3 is TGTGCCAGCAGCGAGATTGCGGGCTCTGGGGCCAACGTCCTGACTTTC. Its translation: CASSEIAGSGANVLTF.

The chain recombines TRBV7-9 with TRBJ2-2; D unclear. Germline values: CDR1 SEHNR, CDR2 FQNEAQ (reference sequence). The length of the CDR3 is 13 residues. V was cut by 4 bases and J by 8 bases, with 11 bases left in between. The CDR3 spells CASSYQLEGELFF. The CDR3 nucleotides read TGTGCCAGCAGCTACCAGCTCGAGGGGGAGCTGTTTTTT. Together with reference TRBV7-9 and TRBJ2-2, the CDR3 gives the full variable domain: DTGVSQNPRHKITKRGQNVTFRCDPISEHNRLYWYRQTLGQGPEFLTYFQNEAQLEKSRLLSDRFSAERPKGSFSTLEIQRTEQGDSAMYLCASSYQLEGELFFGEGSRLTVL.

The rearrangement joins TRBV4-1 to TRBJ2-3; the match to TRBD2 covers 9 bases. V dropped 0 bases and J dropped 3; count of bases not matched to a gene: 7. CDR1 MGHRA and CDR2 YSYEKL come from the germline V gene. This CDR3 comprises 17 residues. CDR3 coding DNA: TGCGCCAGCAGCCAAGAGACGGGACTAGCAGTAACAGATACGCAGTATTTT. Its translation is CASSQETGLAVTDTQYF.

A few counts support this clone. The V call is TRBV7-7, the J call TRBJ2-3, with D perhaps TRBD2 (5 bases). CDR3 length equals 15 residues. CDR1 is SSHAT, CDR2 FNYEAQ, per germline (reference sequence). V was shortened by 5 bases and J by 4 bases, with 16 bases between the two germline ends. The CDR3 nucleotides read TGTGCCAGCAGCCCCGTTGGAGGCGCCTCAGATACGCAGTATTTT. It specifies CASSPVGGASDTQYF.

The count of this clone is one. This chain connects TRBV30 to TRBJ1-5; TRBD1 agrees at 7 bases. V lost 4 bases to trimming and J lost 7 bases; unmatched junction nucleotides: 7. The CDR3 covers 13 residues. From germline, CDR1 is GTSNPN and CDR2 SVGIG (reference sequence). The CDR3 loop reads CAWTRQGGQPQHF. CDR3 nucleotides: TGTGCCTGGACAAGACAGGGAGGGCAGCCCCAGCATTTT.

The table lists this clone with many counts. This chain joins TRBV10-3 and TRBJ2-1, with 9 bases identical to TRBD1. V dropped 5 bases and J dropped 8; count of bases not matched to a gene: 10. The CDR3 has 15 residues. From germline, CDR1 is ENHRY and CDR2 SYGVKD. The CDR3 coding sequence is TGTGCCATCAGTCCAACAGGGGGCAAGGGGGATGAGCAGTTCTTC. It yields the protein CAISPTGGKGDEQFF.

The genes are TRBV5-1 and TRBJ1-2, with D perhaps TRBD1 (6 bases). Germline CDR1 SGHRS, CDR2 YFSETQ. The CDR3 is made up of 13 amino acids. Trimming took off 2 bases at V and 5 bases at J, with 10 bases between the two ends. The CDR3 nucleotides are TGCGCCAGCAGCTTAAAGGGGGGTTATGGCTACACCTTC. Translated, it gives CASSLKGGYGYTF. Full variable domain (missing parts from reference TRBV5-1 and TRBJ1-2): KAGVTQTPRYLIKTRGQQVTLSCSPISGHRSVSWYQQTPGQGLQFLFEYFSETQRNKGNFPGRFSGRQFSNSRSEMNVSTLELGDSALYLCASSLKGGYGYTFGSGTRLTVV.